The 2 T cell receptor beta chains given below trace back to one sample, sequenced in a study of CD8 T cells in ankylosing spondylitis. The antigens for these receptors are not known. TCRdb reanalysed the 5' RACE reads using MiXCR and keeps one entry per CDR3 protein. This table has around 490,000 distinct CDR3 sequences, over 4% appearing once. Study-level findings and limits: Characteristic of ankylosing spondylitis blood, it appeared, was a TCR beta motif comprising about 8 highly homologous variants.

Sample: blood, either unsorted or a sorted T cell fraction (not recorded which). These receptors originate from a male donor with ankylosing spondylitis.

In its sample, this clonotype was seen many times. The chain uses TRBV20-1 and TRBJ1-5; TRBD1 might be the D (6 bases). Germline CDR1 DFQATT, CDR2 SNEGSKA (reference sequence). Trimming pared 7 bases from V and 4 bases from J, leaving 11 bases between. This CDR3 has 12 residues. This chain's CDR3 is CSGERGNQPQHF. CDR3 DNA: TGCAGTGGTGAGAGGGGGAATCAGCCCCAGCATTTT.

Ten or more counts support this clonotype. The genes are TRBV24-1 and TRBJ2-1; TRBD2 aligns across 8 bases. The CDR3 spans 13 residues. The trim removed 10 bases at V and 6 bases at J, leaving 7 bases unmatched. Per the germline V gene, CDR1 is KGHDR and CDR2 is SFDVKD. DNA for the CDR3: TGTGCCACGGACCCGGGACTAGGCAATGAGCAGTTCTTC. The encoded protein is CATDPGLGNEQFF.